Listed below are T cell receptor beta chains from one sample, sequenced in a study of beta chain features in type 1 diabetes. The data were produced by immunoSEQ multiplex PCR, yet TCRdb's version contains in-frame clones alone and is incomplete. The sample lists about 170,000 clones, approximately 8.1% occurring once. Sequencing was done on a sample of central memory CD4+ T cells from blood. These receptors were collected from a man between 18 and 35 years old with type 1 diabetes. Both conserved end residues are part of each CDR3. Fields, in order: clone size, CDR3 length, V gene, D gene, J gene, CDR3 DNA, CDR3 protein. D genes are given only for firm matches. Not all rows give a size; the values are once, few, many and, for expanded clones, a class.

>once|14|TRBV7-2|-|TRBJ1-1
TGTGCCAGCAGCTTAGCGTCCGTGAACACTGAAGCTTTCTTT
CASSLASVNTEAFF
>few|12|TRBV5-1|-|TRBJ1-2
TGCGCCAGCAGCTTGGGTGCGGTTGGCTACACCTTC
CASSLGAVGYTF
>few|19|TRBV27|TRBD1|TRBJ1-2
TGTGCCAGCAGTCACCGACCACCCGACAGGGGGTTTGAGGGCTATGGCTACACCTTC
CASSHRPPDRGFEGYGYTF
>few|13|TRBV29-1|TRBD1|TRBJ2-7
TGCAGCGTGACCGGACAGGGCTCCTACGAGCAGTACTTC
CSVTGQGSYEQYF
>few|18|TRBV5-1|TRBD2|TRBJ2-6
TGCGCCAGCAGCCTAAGACTAGCGGGGATCTCTGGGGCCAACGTCCTGACTTTC
CASSLRLAGISGANVLTF
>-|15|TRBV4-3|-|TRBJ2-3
TGCGCCAGCAGCCAAGAGTCCGGGGACACAGATACGCAGTATTTT
CASSQESGDTDTQYF
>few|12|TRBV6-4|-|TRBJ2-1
TGTGCCATCACTTCGCCCCCCACTATTCAGTTCTTC
CAITSPPTIQFF
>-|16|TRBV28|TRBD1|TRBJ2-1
TGTGCCAGCAGTTCTGCTGACAGGGACGTCTACAATGAGCAGTTCTTC
CASSSADRDVYNEQFF
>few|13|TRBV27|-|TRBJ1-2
TGTGCCAGCAGTGCTACAGGGATAAGAGGCTACACCTTC
CASSATGIRGYTF
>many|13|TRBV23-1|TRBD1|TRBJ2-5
TGCGCCAGCAGGATGACAGGGGGAGAGACCCAGTACTTC
CASRMTGGETQYF
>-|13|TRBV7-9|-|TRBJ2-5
TGTGCCAGCAGCTTAGTTCCGGAAGAGACCCAGTACTTC
CASSLVPEETQYF
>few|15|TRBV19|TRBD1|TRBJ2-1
TGTGCCAGTATCGCGGACAGGGGCTTCTACAATGAGCAGTTCTTC
CASIADRGFYNEQFF
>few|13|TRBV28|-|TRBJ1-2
TGTGCCAGCTTTGGTCCGGGTATTCTTGGCTACACCTTC
CASFGPGILGYTF
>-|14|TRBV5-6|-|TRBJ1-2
TGTGCCAGCAGCTTGGCGGGGAGACCGGGTGGCTACACCTTC
CASSLAGRPGGYTF
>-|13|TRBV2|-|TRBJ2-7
TGTGCCAGCAGCGATCTACAGGGCTACGAGCAGTACTTC
CASSDLQGYEQYF
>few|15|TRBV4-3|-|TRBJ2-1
TGCGCCAGCAGCCAGCGGGGCCTACCCTACAATGAGCAGTTCTTC
CASSQRGLPYNEQFF
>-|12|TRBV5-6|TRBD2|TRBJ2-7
TGTGCCAGCAGCCAAGGACTAGCGGGAGAGTACTTC
CASSQGLAGEYF
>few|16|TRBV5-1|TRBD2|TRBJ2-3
TGCGCCAGCAGCCTAGGGACTAGCGGGAACACAGATACGCAGTATTTT
CASSLGTSGNTDTQYF
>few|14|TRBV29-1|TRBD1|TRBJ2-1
TGCAGCGTTGAAGTCGGACAGGATGCCGGTGAGCAGTTCTTC
CSVEVGQDAGEQFF
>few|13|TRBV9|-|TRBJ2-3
TGTGCCAGCAGCGTAGGGGAGGCGGGTACGCAGTATTTT
CASSVGEAGTQYF
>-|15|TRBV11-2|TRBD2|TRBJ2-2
TGTGCCAGCAGCAGGGAGCTAGCGGGAGTAGGGGAGCTGTTTTTT
CASSRELAGVGELFF
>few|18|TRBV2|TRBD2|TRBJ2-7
TGTGCCAGCAGTGGTCGGTCGCTAGCGGGATTGTGGTTAGACGAGCAGTACTTC
CASSGRSLAGLWLDEQYF
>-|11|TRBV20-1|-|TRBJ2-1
TGCAGTGCTAGATTAAATCATGAGCAGTTCTTC
CSARLNHEQFF
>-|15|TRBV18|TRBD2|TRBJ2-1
TGTGCCAGCTCACCACCGGGGACTACGAACAATGAGCAGTTCTTC
CASSPPGTTNNEQFF
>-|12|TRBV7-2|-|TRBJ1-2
TGTGCCAGCAGCCTACAGGGATCCGGCTACACCTTC
CASSLQGSGYTF
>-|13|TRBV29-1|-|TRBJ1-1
TGCAGCGTTGAATCGACAGCGAACACTGAAGCTTTCTTT
CSVESTANTEAFF
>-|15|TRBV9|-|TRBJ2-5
TGTGCCAGCAGCGTAGGAGCAGGGGCCGGGGAGACCCAGTACTTC
CASSVGAGAGETQYF
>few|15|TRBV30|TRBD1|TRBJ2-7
TGTGCCTGGAGGGGTGGGACAGGGGAAATCTACGAGCAGTACTTC
CAWRGGTGEIYEQYF
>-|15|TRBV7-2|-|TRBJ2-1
TGTGCCAGCAGCACCTTAGCGGTTGCCTACAATGAGCAGTTCTTC
CASSTLAVAYNEQFF
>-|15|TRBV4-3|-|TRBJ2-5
TGCGCCAGCAGCCAAGATCGGAGGGGCCGGGAGACCCAGTACTTC
CASSQDRRGRETQYF